The 5 T cell receptor beta chains listed next were all sequenced from one sample in a study of prognosis after radiotherapy for stage I lung cancer. By two-round multiplex PCR, the TCR beta CDR3 was amplified from genomic DNA. The first round of PCR was done with primers that matched each TRBV and TRBJ gene. One entry per CDR3 protein results from TCRdb running MiXCR on the multiplex PCR reads. The table lists about 19,000 distinct CDR3 sequences, roughly a quarter of them singletons. This material consisted of PBMCs, taken before or after stereotactic body radiation therapy (not recorded which). The source of these receptors is a donor at least 50 years old with non-small cell lung cancer.

This clonotype is medium-sized in the sample. The genes are TRBV6-2 or TRBV6-3 and TRBJ2-2; a weak D match, TRBD1 (6 bases). This CDR3 is 14 amino acids long. Germline V gene sequence: CDR1 MNHEY, CDR2 SVGEGT. V was pared by 6 bases and J by 2 bases, with 10 bases between. The DNA for the CDR3 is TGTGCCAGCAGAAGGGACACAAACACCGGGGAGCTGTTTTTT. As protein: CASRRDTNTGELFF.

By frequency in the sample, this clonotype is medium-sized (0.01 to 0.1%). The genes are TRBV20-1 and TRBJ2-2; D is ambiguous. With 3 bases removed from V and 6 bases from J, the gap between germline ends came to 14 bases. Germline V gene data show CDR1 as DFQATT and CDR2 as SNEGSKA (reference sequence). CDR3 length: 14 amino acids. CDR3 region: CSASKGMNPGELFF. CDR3 in DNA: TGCAGTGCTAGTAAGGGCATGAATCCCGGGGAGCTGTTTTTT.

The table lists this clonotype with many counts. This sequence joins TRBV7-2 and TRBJ1-6; 10 bases are shared with TRBD1. Germline V CDR1 and CDR2: SGHTA, FQGNSA. With V trimmed by 3 bases and J by 5 bases, 4 bases remained unmatched. The CDR3 contains 16 residues. The CDR3 protein is CASSFGGQGNNSPLHF. CDR3 coding DNA: TGTGCCAGCAGCTTTGGGGGACAGGGGAATAATTCACCCCTCCACTTT. Based on the CDR3 plus reference TRBV7-2 and TRBJ1-6, the full variable domain is GAGVSQSPSNKVTEKGKDVELRCDPISGHTALYWYRQSLGQGLEFLIYFQGNSAPDKSGLPSDRFSAERTGGSVSTLTIQRTQQEDSAVYLCASSFGGQGNNSPLHFGNGTRLTVT.

This clonotype is categorized as medium-sized (0.01 to 0.1%). The chain uses TRBV11-2 and TRBJ2-1, with 12 positions matching TRBD2. Looked up from germline, CDR1 is SGHAT and CDR2 is FQNNGV. Germline trimming cut 5 bases from V and 7 bases from J; bases unmatched to any gene: 9. The CDR3 is 16 residues long. Written as DNA, the CDR3 is TGTGCCAGCAGCACCAGACTAGCGGGAGTTGGGAATGAGCAGTTCTTC. Residues: CASSTRLAGVGNEQFF.

This clonotype was seen repeatedly, ten times or more. V usage is TRBV6-1 and J usage is TRBJ2-7; TRBD1 matches at 9 bases. Trimming at V came to 6 bases and at J to 4 bases, leaving 10 bases not matched to a gene. The CDR3 is made up of 15 amino acids. Germline V gene sequence: CDR1 MNHNS, CDR2 SASEGT. The CDR3 loop is CASSPQGQGSYEQYF. Written as DNA, the CDR3 is TGTGCCAGCAGCCCTCAGGGACAGGGTTCTTACGAGCAGTACTTC.